The T cell receptor (beta chain) under discussion was sequenced for a study of T cell responses to AZD1222 COVID-19 vaccine. This clone showed up just a few times. The assay was immunoSEQ multiplex PCR, and TCRdb's table has in-frame clones only and misses some. The sample has roughly 150,000 clones, around nine tenths seen once. The CDR3 runs 15 residues. With V trimmed by 3 bases and J by 0 bases, 0 bases remained unmatched. CDR1 is MRHNA, CDR2 SNTAGT, per germline. The origin of this receptor is an adult in good health. V and J are TRBV6-4 and TRBJ2-1, with 9 bases identical to TRBD2. Sequencing was performed on peripheral blood, taken on day 0 of AZD1222 vaccination. In DNA form, the CDR3 reads TGTGCCAGCAGTGAAGCGGGAGGCTCCTACAATGAGCAGTTCTTC. Translation: CASSEAGGSYNEQFF.